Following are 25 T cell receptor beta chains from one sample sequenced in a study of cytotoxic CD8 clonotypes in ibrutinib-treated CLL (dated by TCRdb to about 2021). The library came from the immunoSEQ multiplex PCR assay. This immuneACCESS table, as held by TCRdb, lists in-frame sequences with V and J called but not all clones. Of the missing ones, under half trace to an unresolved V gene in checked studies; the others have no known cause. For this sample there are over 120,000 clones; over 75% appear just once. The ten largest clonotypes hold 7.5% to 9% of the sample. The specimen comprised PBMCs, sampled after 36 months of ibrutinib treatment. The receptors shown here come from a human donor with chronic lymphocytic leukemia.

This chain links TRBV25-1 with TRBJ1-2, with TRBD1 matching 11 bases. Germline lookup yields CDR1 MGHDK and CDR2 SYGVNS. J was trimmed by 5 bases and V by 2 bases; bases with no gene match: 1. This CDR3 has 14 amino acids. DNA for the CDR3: TGTGCCAGCAGTGAACGGGACAGGGGGTATGGCTACACCTTC. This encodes CASSERDRGYGYTF.

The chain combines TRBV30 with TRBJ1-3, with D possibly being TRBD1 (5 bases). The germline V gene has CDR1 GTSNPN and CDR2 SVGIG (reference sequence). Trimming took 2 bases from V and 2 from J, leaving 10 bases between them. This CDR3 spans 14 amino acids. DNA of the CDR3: TGTGCCTGGAGTATGGGGACTGCTGGAAACACCATATATTTT. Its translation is CAWSMGTAGNTIYF.

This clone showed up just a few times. This CDR3 reads CASSTDRGNTGELFF. CDR3 sequence (DNA): TGCGCCAGCAGCACGGACAGGGGGAACACCGGGGAGCTGTTTTTT. The chain is built from TRBV10-2 and TRBJ2-2; 9 bases align to TRBD1. CDR3 length: 15 amino acids. Trimming took 6 bases from V and 1 from J; bases not matched to a gene: 3. Germline V lookup: CDR1 WSHSY, CDR2 SAAADI.

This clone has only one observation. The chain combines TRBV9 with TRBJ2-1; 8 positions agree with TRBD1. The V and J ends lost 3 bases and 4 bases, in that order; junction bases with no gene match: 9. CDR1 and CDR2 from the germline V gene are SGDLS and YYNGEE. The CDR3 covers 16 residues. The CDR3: CASSGGLGQAYNEQFF. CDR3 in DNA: TGTGCCAGCAGCGGAGGGTTGGGACAGGCTTACAATGAGCAGTTCTTC.

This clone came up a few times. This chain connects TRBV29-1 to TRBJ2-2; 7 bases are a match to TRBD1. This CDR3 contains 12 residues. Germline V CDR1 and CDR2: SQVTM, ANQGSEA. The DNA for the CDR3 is TGCCAAGGACAGGTTTGGACCGGGGAGCTGTTTTTT. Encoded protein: CQGQVWTGELFF.

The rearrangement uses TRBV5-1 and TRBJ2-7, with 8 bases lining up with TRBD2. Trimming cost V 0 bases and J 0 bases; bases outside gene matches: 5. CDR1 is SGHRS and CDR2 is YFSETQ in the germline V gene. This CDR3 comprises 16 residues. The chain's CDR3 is CASSLAGGVLSYEQYF. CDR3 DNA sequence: TGCGCCAGCAGCTTGGCCGGGGGGGTCCTCTCCTACGAGCAGTACTTC.

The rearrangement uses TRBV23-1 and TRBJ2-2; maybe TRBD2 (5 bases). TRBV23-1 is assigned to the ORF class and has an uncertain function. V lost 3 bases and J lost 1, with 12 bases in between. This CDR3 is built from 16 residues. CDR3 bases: TGCGCCAGCAGTCATTCTCGGACTCAGAACACCGGGGAGCTGTTTTTT. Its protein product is CASSHSRTQNTGELFF.

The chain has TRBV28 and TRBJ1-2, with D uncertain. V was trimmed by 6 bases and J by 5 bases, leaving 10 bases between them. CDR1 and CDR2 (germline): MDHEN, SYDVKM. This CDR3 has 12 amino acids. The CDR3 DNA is TGTGCCAGCAGCCCGGGGTGGTATGGCTACACCTTC. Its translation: CASSPGWYGYTF.

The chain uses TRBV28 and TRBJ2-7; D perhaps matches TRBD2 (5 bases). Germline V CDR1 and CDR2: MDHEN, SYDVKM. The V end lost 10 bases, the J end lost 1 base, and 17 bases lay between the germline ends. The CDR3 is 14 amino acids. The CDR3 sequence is CATTEGLTSYEQYF. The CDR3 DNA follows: TGTGCCACGACTGAAGGACTCACATCCTACGAGCAGTACTTC.

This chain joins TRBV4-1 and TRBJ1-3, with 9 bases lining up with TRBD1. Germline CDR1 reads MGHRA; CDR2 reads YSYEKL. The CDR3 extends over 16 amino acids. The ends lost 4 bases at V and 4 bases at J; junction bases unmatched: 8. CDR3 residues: CASSPLDRGMGNTIYF. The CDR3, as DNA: TGCGCCAGCAGCCCATTGGACAGGGGAATGGGAAACACCATATATTTT.

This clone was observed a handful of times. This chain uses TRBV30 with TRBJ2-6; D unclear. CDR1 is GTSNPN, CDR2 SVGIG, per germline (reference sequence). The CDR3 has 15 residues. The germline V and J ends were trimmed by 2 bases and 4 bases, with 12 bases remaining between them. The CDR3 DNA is TGTGCCTGGAGTTTTCCCGCCGCCGGGGCCAACGTCCTGACTTTC. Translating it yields CAWSFPAAGANVLTF.

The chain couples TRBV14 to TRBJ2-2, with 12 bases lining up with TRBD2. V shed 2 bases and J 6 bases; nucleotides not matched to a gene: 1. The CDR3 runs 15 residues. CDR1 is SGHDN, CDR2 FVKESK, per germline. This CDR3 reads CASSQLAGGSGELFF. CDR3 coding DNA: TGTGCCAGCAGCCAACTAGCGGGAGGGTCCGGGGAGCTGTTTTTT.

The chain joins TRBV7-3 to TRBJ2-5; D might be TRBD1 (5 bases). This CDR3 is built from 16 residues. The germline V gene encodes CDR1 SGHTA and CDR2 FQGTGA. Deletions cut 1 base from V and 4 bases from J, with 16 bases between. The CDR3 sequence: CASSLNPSFTGETQYF. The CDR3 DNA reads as TGTGCCAGCAGCTTAAACCCTTCTTTTACAGGAGAGACCCAGTACTTC.

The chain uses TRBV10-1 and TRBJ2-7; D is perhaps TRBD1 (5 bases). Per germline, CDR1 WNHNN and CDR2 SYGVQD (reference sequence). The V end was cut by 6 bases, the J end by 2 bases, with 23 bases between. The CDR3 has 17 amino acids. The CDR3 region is CASSETTRAPLTYEQYF. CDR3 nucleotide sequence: TGCGCCAGCAGCGAGACCACCAGGGCCCCTTTAACCTACGAGCAGTACTTC.

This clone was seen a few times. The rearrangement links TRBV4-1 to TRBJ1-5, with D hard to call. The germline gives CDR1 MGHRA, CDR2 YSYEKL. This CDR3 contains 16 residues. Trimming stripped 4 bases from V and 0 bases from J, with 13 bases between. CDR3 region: CASSLSTAHSNQPQHF. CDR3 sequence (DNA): TGCGCCAGCAGCCTATCGACGGCGCATAGCAATCAGCCCCAGCATTTT.

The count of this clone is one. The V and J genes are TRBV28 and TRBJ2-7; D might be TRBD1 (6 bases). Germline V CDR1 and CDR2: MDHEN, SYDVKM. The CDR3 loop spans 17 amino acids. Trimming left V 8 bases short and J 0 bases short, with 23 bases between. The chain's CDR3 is CASGHHQTQGTSYEQYF. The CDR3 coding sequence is TGTGCCAGCGGTCACCACCAAACACAGGGAACCTCCTACGAGCAGTACTTC.

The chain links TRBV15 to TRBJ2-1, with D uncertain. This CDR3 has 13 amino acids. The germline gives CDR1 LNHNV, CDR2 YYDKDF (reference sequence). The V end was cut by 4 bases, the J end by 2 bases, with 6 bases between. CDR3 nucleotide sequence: TGTGCCACCAGCAAGGACCCCTACAATGAGCAGTTCTTC. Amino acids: CATSKDPYNEQFF.

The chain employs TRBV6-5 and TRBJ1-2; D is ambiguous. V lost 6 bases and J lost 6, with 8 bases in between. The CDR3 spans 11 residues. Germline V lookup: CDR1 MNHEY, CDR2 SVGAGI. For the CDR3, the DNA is TGTGCCAGCAGCCCTGGGCATGGCTACACCTTC. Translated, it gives CASSPGHGYTF.

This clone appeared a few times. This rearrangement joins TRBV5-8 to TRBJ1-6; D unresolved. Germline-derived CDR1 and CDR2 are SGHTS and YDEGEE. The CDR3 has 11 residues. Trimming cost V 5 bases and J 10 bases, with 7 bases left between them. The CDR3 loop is CASRNGSPLHF. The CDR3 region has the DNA TGTGCCAGCAGGAATGGATCACCCCTCCACTTT.

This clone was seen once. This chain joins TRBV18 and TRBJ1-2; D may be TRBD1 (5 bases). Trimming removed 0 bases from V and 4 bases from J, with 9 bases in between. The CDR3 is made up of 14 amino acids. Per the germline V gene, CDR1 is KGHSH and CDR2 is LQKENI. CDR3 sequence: CASSPPTAIYGYTF. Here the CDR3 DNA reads TGTGCCAGCTCACCACCGACAGCGATCTATGGCTACACCTTC.

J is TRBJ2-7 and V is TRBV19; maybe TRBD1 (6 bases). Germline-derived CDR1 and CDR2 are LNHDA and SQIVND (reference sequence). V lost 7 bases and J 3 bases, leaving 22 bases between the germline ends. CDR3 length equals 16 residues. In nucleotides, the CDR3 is TGTGCCAGTACGACAGGAATACGCCAGGGGCGCTACGAGCAGTACTTC. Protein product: CASTTGIRQGRYEQYF.

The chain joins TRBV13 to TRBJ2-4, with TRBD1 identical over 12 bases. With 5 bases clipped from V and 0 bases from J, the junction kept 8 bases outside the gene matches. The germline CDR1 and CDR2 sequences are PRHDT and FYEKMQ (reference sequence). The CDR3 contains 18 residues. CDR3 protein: CASSTGQGAILAKNIQYF. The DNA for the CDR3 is TGTGCCAGCAGCACGGGACAGGGGGCGATTTTAGCCAAAAACATTCAGTACTTC.

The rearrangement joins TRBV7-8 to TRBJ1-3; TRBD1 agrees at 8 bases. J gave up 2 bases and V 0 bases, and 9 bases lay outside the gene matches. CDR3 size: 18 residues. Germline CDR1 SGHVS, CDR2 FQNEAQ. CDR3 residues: CASSLARTGRLPGNTIYF. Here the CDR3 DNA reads TGTGCCAGCAGCTTAGCGAGGACAGGGAGGTTGCCTGGAAACACCATATATTTT.

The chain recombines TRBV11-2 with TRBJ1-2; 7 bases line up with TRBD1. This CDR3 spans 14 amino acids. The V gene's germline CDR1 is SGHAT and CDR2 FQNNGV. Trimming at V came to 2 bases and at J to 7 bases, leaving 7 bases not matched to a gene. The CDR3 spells CASSLNDRVSGYTF. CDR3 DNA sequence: TGTGCCAGCAGCTTAAATGACAGGGTATCTGGCTACACCTTC.

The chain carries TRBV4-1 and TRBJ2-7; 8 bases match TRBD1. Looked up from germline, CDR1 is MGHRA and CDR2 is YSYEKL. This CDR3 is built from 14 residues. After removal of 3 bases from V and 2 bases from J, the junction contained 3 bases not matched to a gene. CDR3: CASSHRTGTYEQYF. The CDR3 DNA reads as TGCGCCAGCAGCCACCGGACAGGGACCTACGAGCAGTACTTC.